This T cell receptor (beta chain) was documented in a study of shared clonotypes between healthy human individuals. Study-level background: Participating donors consisted of a couple of women and a few men aged 18 to 49.

Using immunoSEQ multiplex PCR, the repertoire was profiled, and TCRdb retains in-frame clones only, with some absent. The sample includes fewer than 850,000 clones, about 78% seen only once; the top ten take about 2%. The V gene's germline CDR1 is MNHEY and CDR2 SVGAGI. The V segment lost 6 bases and the J segment 0 bases; nucleotides outside the gene matches: 8. CDR3 length: 15 residues. Specimen: memory CD4+ T cells sorted from blood. The sample's subset: CD45RA-negative fraction. This TCR came from a woman in her 30s in good health. The chain recombines TRBV6-5 with TRBJ2-7, with 7 bases that match TRBD1. CDR3 in DNA: TGTGCCAGCAGCTCCACGGGACAGCACTCCTACGAGCAGTACTTC. Translating gives CASSSTGQHSYEQYF.